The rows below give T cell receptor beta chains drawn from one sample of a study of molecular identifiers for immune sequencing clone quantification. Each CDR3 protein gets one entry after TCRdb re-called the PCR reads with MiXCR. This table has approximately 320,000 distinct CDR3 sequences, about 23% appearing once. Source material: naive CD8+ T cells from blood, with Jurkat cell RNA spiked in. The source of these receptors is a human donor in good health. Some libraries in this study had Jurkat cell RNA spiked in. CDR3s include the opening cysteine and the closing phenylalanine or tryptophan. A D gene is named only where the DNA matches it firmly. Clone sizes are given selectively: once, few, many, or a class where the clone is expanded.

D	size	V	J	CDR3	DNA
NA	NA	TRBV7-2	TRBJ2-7	CASSLRTIGPAPYF	TGTGCCAGCAGCCTACGGACTATAGGCCCCGCGCCGTACTTC
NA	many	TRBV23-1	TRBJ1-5	CASSGDKNQNQPQHF	TGCGCCAGCAGCGGGGACAAGAACCAAAATCAGCCCCAGCATTTT
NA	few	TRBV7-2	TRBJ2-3	CASGPSVRGGTQYF	TGTGCCAGCGGCCCGAGCGTACGGGGTGGTACGCAGTATTTT
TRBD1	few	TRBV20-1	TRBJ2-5	CSARDARDSTQETQYF	TGCAGTGCTAGAGATGCACGGGACAGCACCCAAGAGACCCAGTACTTC
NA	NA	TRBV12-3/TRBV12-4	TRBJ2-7	CASSLLGTNYEQYF	TGTGCCAGCAGTTTACTGGGCACCAACTACGAGCAGTACTTC
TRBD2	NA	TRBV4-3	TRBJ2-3	CASSQDSPSGSLTGTQYF	TGCGCCAGCAGCCAAGATTCGCCTAGCGGGAGCTTAACAGGTACGCAGTATTTT
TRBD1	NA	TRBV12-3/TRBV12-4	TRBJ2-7	CASIPGQGDYEQYF	TGTGCCAGCATCCCGGGACAGGGGGACTACGAGCAGTACTTC
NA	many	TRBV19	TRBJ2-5	CASSIGLGTPGKTQYF	TGTGCCAGTAGTATAGGGCTCGGGACGCCGGGGAAGACCCAGTACTTC
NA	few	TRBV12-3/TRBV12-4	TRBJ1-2	CASSLVRDTNGYTF	TGTGCCAGCAGTTTGGTGCGGGACACCAATGGCTACACCTTC
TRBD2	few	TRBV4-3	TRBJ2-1	CASSHGAGRGYEPEQFF	TGCGCCAGCAGCCACGGGGCCGGGCGGGGGTACGAGCCTGAGCAGTTCTTC
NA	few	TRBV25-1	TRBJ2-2	CASSELGGRREAGELFF	TGTGCCAGCAGTGAATTGGGAGGTAGGAGGGAAGCCGGGGAGCTGTTTTTT
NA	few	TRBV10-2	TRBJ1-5	CASSDERGRGGPQHF	TGCGCCAGCAGTGATGAGAGGGGACGGGGGGGGCCCCAGCATTTT
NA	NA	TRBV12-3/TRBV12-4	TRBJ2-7	CASSLTPDPSYEQYF	TGTGCCAGCAGTTTAACCCCCGACCCCTCCTACGAGCAGTACTTC
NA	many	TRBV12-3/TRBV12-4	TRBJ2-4	CASSSHPSLTVAKNIQYF	TGTGCCAGCAGTTCACACCCCTCCTTAACGGTAGCCAAAAACATTCAGTACTTC
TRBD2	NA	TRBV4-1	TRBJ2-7	CASSQEQGRGLAGFEQYF	TGCGCCAGCAGCCAAGAGCAGGGTAGAGGACTAGCGGGTTTCGAGCAGTACTTC
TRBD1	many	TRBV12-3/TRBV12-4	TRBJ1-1	CASSPTGGLGAFF	TGTGCCAGCAGTCCTACAGGGGGTTTAGGGGCTTTCTTT
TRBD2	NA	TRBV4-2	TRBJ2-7	CASSQEWTSGTYEQYF	TGTGCCAGCAGCCAAGAGTGGACTAGCGGGACCTACGAGCAGTACTTC
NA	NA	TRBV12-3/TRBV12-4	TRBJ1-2	CASSGVQGRNYGYTF	TGTGCCAGCAGTGGGGTACAGGGACGTAACTATGGCTACACCTTC
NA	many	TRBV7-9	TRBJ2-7	CASSLAGGSYEQYF	TGTGCCAGCAGCTTAGCAGGGGGATCCTACGAGCAGTACTTC
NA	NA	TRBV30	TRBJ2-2	CAWSGPPITGELFF	TGTGCCTGGAGCGGCCCGCCGATCACCGGGGAGCTGTTTTTT
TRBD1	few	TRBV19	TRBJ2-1	CASSYEDRGNEQFF	TGTGCCAGTAGTTACGAGGACAGGGGGAATGAGCAGTTCTTC
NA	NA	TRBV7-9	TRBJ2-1	CASSGPPGLFDEQFF	TGTGCCAGCAGCGGGCCACCGGGACTTTTCGATGAGCAGTTCTTC
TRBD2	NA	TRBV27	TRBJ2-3	CASTPGRGFSPDTQYF	TGTGCCAGCACCCCTGGGAGGGGCTTCAGCCCAGATACGCAGTATTTT
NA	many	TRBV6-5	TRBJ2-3	CASSYNSGDTQYF	TGTGCCAGCAGTTACAATAGCGGTGATACGCAGTATTTT
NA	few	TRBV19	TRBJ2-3	CASSIAGFADTQYF	TGTGCCAGTAGTATAGCTGGGTTCGCAGATACGCAGTATTTT
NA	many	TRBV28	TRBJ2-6	CASSTRTVVAGANVLTF	TGTGCCAGCAGCACTAGGACAGTTGTCGCTGGGGCCAACGTCCTGACTTTC
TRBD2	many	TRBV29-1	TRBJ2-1	CSVAKLAGAYNEQFF	TGCAGCGTAGCTAAACTAGCGGGAGCATACAATGAGCAGTTCTTC
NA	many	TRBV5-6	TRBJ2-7	CASSLLSRYYEQYF	TGTGCCAGCAGCTTGTTGTCCAGGTACTACGAGCAGTACTTC
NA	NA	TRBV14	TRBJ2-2	CASSQGRGPLEGELFF	TGTGCCAGCAGCCAAGGACGCGGGCCCCTCGAAGGGGAGCTGTTTTTT
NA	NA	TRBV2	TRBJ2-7	CASGPSGTHYEQYF	TGTGCCAGCGGTCCCTCCGGGACGCACTACGAGCAGTACTTC
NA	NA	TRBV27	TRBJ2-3	CASSLRPAGTDTQYF	TGTGCCAGCAGTTTACGCCCCGCGGGCACAGATACGCAGTATTTT
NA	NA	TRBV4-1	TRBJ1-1	CARSQDLDEAFF	TGCGCCCGCAGCCAAGATTTGGATGAAGCTTTCTTT
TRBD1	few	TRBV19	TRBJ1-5	CASSLHDREINQPQHF	TGTGCCAGTAGTCTTCATGACAGGGAGATCAATCAGCCCCAGCATTTT
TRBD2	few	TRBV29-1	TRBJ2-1	CSVVREDTSYNEQFF	TGCAGCGTTGTCCGGGAGGACACCAGCTACAATGAGCAGTTCTTC
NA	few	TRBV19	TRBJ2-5	CASSIFGTRETQYF	TGTGCCAGTAGTATATTTGGGACTCGAGAGACCCAGTACTTC
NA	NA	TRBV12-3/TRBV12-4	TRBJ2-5	CASSLWGGRLETQYF	TGTGCCAGCAGTTTATGGGGGGGGCGCCTGGAGACCCAGTACTTC
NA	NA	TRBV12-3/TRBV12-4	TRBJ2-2	CASSLMGATGTGELFF	TGTGCCAGCAGTTTAATGGGGGCTACAGGTACCGGGGAGCTGTTTTTT
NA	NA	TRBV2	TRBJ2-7	CASVEGTLIYEQYF	TGTGCCAGCGTCGAAGGGACCCTTATCTACGAGCAGTACTTC
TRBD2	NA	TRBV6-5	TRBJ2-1	CASSYGSGLGEQFF	TGTGCCAGCAGTTACGGATCGGGACTAGGTGAGCAGTTCTTC
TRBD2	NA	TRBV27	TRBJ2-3	CASSHLAGRRTDTQYF	TGTGCCAGCAGCCATCTAGCGGGACGCCGCACAGATACGCAGTATTTT
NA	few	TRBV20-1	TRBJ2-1	CSARSENEQFF	TGCAGTGCTAGGTCAGAGAATGAGCAGTTCTTC
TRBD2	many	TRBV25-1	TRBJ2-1	CASSGAGGYEQFF	TGTGCCAGCAGTGGAGCGGGAGGGTACGAGCAGTTCTTC
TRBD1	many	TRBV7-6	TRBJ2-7	CASSLDSGQRSYEQYF	TGTGCCAGCAGCTTAGATTCGGGACAGCGATCCTACGAGCAGTACTTC
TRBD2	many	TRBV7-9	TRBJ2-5	CASSLASGSFETQYF	TGTGCCAGCAGCTTAGCTAGCGGGAGCTTCGAGACCCAGTACTTC
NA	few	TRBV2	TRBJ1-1	CASSDSLTEAFF	TGTGCCAGCAGCGACAGTCTCACTGAAGCTTTCTTT